The 3 T cell receptor beta chains given below trace back to one sample, sequenced in a study of control samples from healthy donors and cancer patients. Sequencing used immunoSEQ multiplex PCR; TCRdb keeps in-frame clones, though not all of them. The table includes approximately 79,000 clones, 89% detected once. Sequences were obtained from blood. The origin of the receptors is a man aged 50 or older in good health.

About this clone: The identical CDR3 is also encoded by other nucleotide sequences in the sample. The rearrangement joins TRBV10-3 to TRBJ2-7; D remains unclear. In germline, CDR1 is ENHRY, CDR2 SYGVKD. This CDR3 has 12 amino acids. This CDR3 is CATSSETYEQYF. The DNA of the CDR3 is TGTGCTACCAGCTCAGAAACCTACGAGCAGTACTTC.

CDR3 loop: CASSHRSSSSYEQYF. The CDR3 DNA sequence: TGCGCCAGCAGTCACAGATCATCTAGCTCCTACGAGCAGTACTTC. The chain recombines TRBV4-3 with TRBJ2-7; no reliable D call. The CDR3 length is 15 residues. The V end lost 6 bases, the J end lost 0 bases, and 15 bases lay between the germline ends. Looked up from germline, CDR1 is LGHNA and CDR2 is YSLEER.

The DNA for the CDR3 is TGTGCCAGCAGCTTAGACTATGGGAACTATGGCTACACCTTC. It codes for CASSLDYGNYGYTF. This chain links TRBV7-6 with TRBJ1-2; D is unresolved. Trimming took 1 base from V and 2 from J, leaving 8 bases between them. This CDR3 spans 14 amino acids. Germline loops: CDR1 SGHVS, CDR2 FNYEAQ.